The clone carrying this TCR beta chain appeared a few times. Its antigen is as yet unknown. V was pared by 2 bases and J by 5 bases, with 10 bases of the junction left unmatched. CDR1 is LGHDT, CDR2 YNNKEL, per germline (reference sequence). This CDR3 contains 18 residues. The entry originates in a study of post-analysis software for immune sequencing data. Overall study context: Included courses were relapsing-remitting and secondary progressive multiple sclerosis; progressive-relapsing multiple sclerosis was also included.

General observations from the study: Among multiple sclerosis patients, normalized Chao1 diversity was significantly below that of controls. Strong co-clustering by F measure was evident for samples that had been prepared in the same batch. Several TRBV segments were more frequent in patients than controls; TRBV5-6, TRBV5-1 and TRBV20-1 belonged to this group.

Presence of unique molecular identifiers characterized the TCR beta cDNA libraries. T cells, about 0.95 to 11 million of them, yielded roughly 550,000 cDNA molecules. TCRdb used MiXCR to reprocess the PCR reads, holding one entry per CDR3 protein. The repertoire holds hundreds of thousands of distinct CDR3 sequences, with 30% as singletons. V and J are TRBV3-1 and TRBJ1-6; 9 nucleotides line up with TRBD1. The sample comprised blood. This clonotype was obtained from a girl between 5 and 17 years old with multiple sclerosis. The CDR3 here is CASSQLLGTGINNSPLHF. The CDR3 bases are TGTGCCAGCAGCCAACTTCTTGGGACAGGGATTAATAATTCACCCCTCCACTTT.